This T cell receptor (beta chain) was sequenced for a study of blood T cell repertoires in COVID-19. Across the whole study: Collection of acute and convalescent COVID-19 samples took place in the United States, Italy and Spain. T cells, B-cell-depleted T cells, or PBMCs provided the cDNA or gDNA that served as material.

Authors' data handling: The authors estimated nucleated cell counts from reference gene primer amplification. TCRdb's table, derived via immunoSEQ multiplex PCR, lists solely in-frame clones and lacks some. V and J calls and clone size come straight from that table; D and trimming were deduced from the DNA. The sample lists about 230,000 clones, around 85% occurring once. Germline CDR1 reads MDHEN; CDR2 reads SYDVKM. Deletions cut 2 bases from V and 7 bases from J, with 9 bases between. This CDR3 region has 12 residues. This TCR derives from a woman aged 80 or over with acute or convalescent COVID-19. The sequenced material came from peripheral blood. The chain employs TRBV28 and TRBJ2-7; weak D call: TRBD1 (6 bases). CDR3 sequence: CASSLGQGEQYF. The CDR3 DNA reads TGTGCCAGCAGTTTAGGGCAGGGGGAGCAGTACTTC.